This T cell receptor (beta chain) came from a study of cytomegalovirus exposure and HLA in healthy donors. Turning to the study itself: The same platform was used for the roughly 120 validation repertoires as for the 650 to 700 first-cohort repertoires, as reported in a later analysis.

The ends were cut back, 4 bases at V and 3 bases at J, with 23 bases in the middle. Per germline, CDR1 GTSNPN and CDR2 SVGIG (reference sequence). The CDR3 has 17 amino acids. Sequencing used immunoSEQ multiplex PCR; TCRdb keeps in-frame clones, though not all of them. The table shows 78,000 or so clones, with 90% to 96% occurring only once. Broader study findings: A few of the chains that were CMV-associated were confirmed in vitro to be specific for CMV antigens. The study designated 150 to 200 TCR beta chains cytomegalovirus-associated.

As regards this clone: Its specificity is unknown.

This TCR came from a man younger than 30 in good health and CMV-seropositive. The sample comprised PBMCs. The chain uses TRBV30 and TRBJ2-3, with TRBD1 as a possible D gene (6 bases). The CDR3 protein is CAWTIGSGTLATDTQYF. The CDR3 DNA follows: TGTGCCTGGACGATTGGTTCAGGGACACTCGCGACAGATACGCAGTATTTT.